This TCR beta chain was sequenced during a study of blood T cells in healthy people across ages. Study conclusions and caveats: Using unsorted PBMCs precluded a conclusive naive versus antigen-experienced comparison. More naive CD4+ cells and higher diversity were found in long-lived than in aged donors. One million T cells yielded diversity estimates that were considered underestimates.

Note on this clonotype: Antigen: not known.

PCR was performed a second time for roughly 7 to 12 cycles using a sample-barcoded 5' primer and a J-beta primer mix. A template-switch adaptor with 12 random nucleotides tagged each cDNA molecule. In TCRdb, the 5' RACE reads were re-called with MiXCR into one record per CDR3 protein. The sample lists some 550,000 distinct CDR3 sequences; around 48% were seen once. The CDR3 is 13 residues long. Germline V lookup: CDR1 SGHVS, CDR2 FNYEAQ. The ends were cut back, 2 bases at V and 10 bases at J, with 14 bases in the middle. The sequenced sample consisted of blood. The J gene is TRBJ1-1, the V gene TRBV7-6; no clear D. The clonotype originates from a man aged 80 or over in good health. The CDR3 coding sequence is TGTGCCAGCAGCTTAAGGCGGGGAGGGAGAGCTTTCTTT. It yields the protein CASSLRRGGRAFF.